This T cell receptor (beta chain) appears in the sequencing data of a study of blood T cell repertoires in COVID-19. The CDR3 is made up of 15 amino acids. Trimming left V 3 bases short and J 4 bases short, with 14 bases between. The germline CDR1 and CDR2 sequences are LNHDA and SQIVND (reference sequence). In the original processing: Researchers report that nucleated cell counts were estimated from reference gene primer amplification. Here immunoSEQ multiplex PCR was the method, and the copy in TCRdb shows in-frame clones only, minus some. D and trimming come from the DNA, and the V and J calls and clone size come from that table. Among approximately 120,000 clones listed, approximately 82% were seen once.

The sample comprised peripheral blood. This clonotype was sampled from a woman aged 80 or over with active or convalescent COVID-19. The chain employs TRBV19 and TRBJ2-3; D perhaps matches TRBD2 (6 bases). CDR3: CASSMTSGSADTQYF. CDR3 nucleotides: TGTGCCAGTAGTATGACCAGCGGGTCCGCAGATACGCAGTATTTT.